This TCR beta chain was profiled in a study of human T cells and chemical hapten exposure. Noted time point: pre-sensitization, week 0. Specified treatment: therapeutic diphenylcyclopropenone sensitization with weekly scalp DPC. The germline V gene encodes CDR1 GTSNPN and CDR2 SVGIG (reference sequence). V was shortened by 3 bases and J by 0 bases, with 15 bases between the two germline ends. This CDR3 has 16 amino acids. TCRdb reanalysed the RACE reads using MiXCR and keeps one entry per CDR3 protein. The table includes fewer than 70,000 distinct CDR3 sequences, about a tenth detected once. This clonotype came up a few times.

The source was whole blood, collected in connection with sensitization to the hapten diphenylcyclopropenone (DPC). The J gene is TRBJ2-4, the V gene TRBV30; D could derive from TRBD1 or TRBD2 (6 bases each). The source of this sequence is a woman in her fifties or sixties with alopecia areata. Some clones in this sample may be carry-over from other donors' samples. The CDR3 coding sequence is TGTGCCTGGAGGGGCGTCGGGGGCACAGCCAAAAACATTCAGTACTTC. This encodes CAWRGVGGTAKNIQYF.